The rows below give T cell receptor beta chains drawn from one sample of a study of blood T cell repertoires in COVID-19. Here immunoSEQ multiplex PCR was the method, and the copy in TCRdb shows in-frame clones only, minus some. This table holds about 140,000 clones, 65% to 80% found once. What was sequenced was peripheral blood. All receptors derive from a man in his 60s with acute or convalescent COVID-19. Each CDR3 is given with its conserved first and last residue. The D gene is left open where the match is weak. Not every row has a clone size; where given, it reads once, few, many or a size class.

clone size	J gene	V gene	D gene	CDR3 DNA	CDR3 protein
NA	TRBJ1-5	TRBV28	NA	TGTGCCAGCAGTCAGAGGGATCAGCCCCAGCATTTT	CASSQRDQPQHF
NA	TRBJ1-4	TRBV3-1/TRBV3-2	NA	TGTGCCAGCAGCGATCGCCCCCAGGGGTTCGGCGAAAAACTGTTTTTT	CASSDRPQGFGEKLFF
NA	TRBJ2-5	TRBV7-9	TRBD2	TGTGCCAGCAGCCTTACTAGCGGCCAAGAGACCCAGTACTTC	CASSLTSGQETQYF
NA	TRBJ1-1	TRBV28	TRBD1	TGTGCCAGCACCGGGACAGGGAGGAAGGACACTGAAGCTTTCTTT	CASTGTGRKDTEAFF
once	TRBJ2-3	TRBV16	TRBD2	TGTGCCAGCAGCCAAACAGGACTAGCGGGTGATACGCAGTATTTT	CASSQTGLAGDTQYF
NA	TRBJ2-7	TRBV9	TRBD2	TGTGCCAGCAGCGTAGATGGGTCTAGCGGGAGAATGTCCGAGCAGTACTTC	CASSVDGSSGRMSEQYF
NA	TRBJ1-2	TRBV19	TRBD1	TGTGCCAGTAGTGCTAAGGGACAGTCCATCTATGGCTACACCTTC	CASSAKGQSIYGYTF
NA	TRBJ2-5	TRBV4-3	TRBD1	TGCGCCAGCAGCCAAAAGGACAGGGGAGGGACCCAGTACTTC	CASSQKDRGGTQYF
NA	TRBJ2-3	TRBV28	NA	TGTGCCAGCAGGCCCCTCGGGAGCGGTCGACGGGATACGCAGTATTTT	CASRPLGSGRRDTQYF
NA	TRBJ2-1	TRBV28	TRBD1	TGTGCCAGCAGTTCCCCTGCGGGACAGGGGAGTCGGTATGAGCAGTTCTTC	CASSSPAGQGSRYEQFF